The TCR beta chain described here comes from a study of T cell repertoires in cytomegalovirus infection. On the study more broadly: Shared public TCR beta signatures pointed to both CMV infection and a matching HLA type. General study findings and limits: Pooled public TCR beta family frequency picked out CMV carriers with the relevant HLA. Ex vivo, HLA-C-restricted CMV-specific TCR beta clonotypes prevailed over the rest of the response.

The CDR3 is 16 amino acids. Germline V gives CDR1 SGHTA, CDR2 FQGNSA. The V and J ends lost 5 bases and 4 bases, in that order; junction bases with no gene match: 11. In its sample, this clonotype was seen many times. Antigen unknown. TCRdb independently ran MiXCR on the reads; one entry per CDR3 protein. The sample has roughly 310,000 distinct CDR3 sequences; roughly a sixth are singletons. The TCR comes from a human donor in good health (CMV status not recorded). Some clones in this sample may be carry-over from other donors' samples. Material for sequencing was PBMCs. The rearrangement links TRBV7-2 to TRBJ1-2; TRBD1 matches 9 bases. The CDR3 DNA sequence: TGTGCCAGCAGCCGGGTCCCGGGACAGGGCCCCTATGGCTACACCTTC. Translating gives CASSRVPGQGPYGYTF.